A single sample is the source of the 27 T cell receptor beta chains below, sequenced in a study of OX40 agonist ivuxolimab in advanced cancers. Libraries were prepared by immunoSEQ multiplex PCR; TCRdb keeps only in-frame clonotypes and omits some of them. Of 30,000 to 45,000 clones in the sample, 75% to 90% were seen once. The source was CD4+ or CD8+ T cells sorted from blood, collected in a trial of the OX40 agonist ivuxolimab. These receptors all stem from an adult with an advanced solid tumor such as melanoma, head and neck, liver or kidney cancer.

The chain uses TRBV5-4 and TRBJ2-7; perhaps D is TRBD1 or TRBD2 (5 bases each). Trimming left V 2 bases short and J 4 bases short, with 13 bases between. CDR1 and CDR2 (germline): SGHNT, YYREEE (reference sequence). The CDR3 is 14 amino acids. CDR3 nucleotide sequence: TGTGCCAGCAGCTTACAACTGGGACCTTACGAGCAGTACTTC. It codes for CASSLQLGPYEQYF.

This clone has more than one count but fewer than ten. J is TRBJ1-5 and V is TRBV7-9; D is unresolved. Germline loops: CDR1 SEHNR, CDR2 FQNEAQ (reference sequence). This CDR3 has 13 residues. Trimming stripped 3 bases from V and 4 bases from J, with 7 bases between. This chain's CDR3 is CASSFGWNQPQHF. In nucleotides, the CDR3 is TGTGCCAGCAGCTTTGGGTGGAATCAGCCCCAGCATTTT.

This clone appeared once. The chain joins TRBV30 to TRBJ2-5, with D unclear. In germline, CDR1 is GTSNPN, CDR2 SVGIG (reference sequence). V lost 0 bases, J lost 1 base, and 9 bases lay in between. CDR3 length: 14 residues. The CDR3 is CAWSVLASQETQYF. The CDR3 nucleotides read TGTGCCTGGAGTGTACTTGCGAGCCAAGAGACCCAGTACTTC.

This chain joins TRBV7-8 and TRBJ1-1; TRBD1 matches at 8 bases. CDR3 length equals 19 residues. After removal of 2 bases from V and 0 bases from J, the junction contained 14 bases not matched to a gene. Germline V gene lookup returns CDR1 SGHVS and CDR2 FQNEAQ. CDR3 region: CASSLRTGSVSLMNTEAFF. Here the CDR3 DNA reads TGTGCCAGCAGCTTAAGGACAGGGAGTGTCTCACTCATGAACACTGAAGCTTTCTTT. The whole variable domain, filled in from reference TRBV7-8 and TRBJ1-1, reads GAGVSQSPRYKVAKRGQDVALRCDPISGHVSLFWYQQALGQGPEFLTYFQNEAQLDKSGLPSDRFFAERPEGSVSTLKIQRTQQEDSAVYLCASSLRTGSVSLMNTEAFFGQGTRLTVV.

The rearrangement uses TRBV19 and TRBJ2-4; D gene ambiguous. From germline, CDR1 is LNHDA and CDR2 SQIVND (reference sequence). The CDR3 length is 15 residues. V lost 5 bases, J lost 0 bases, and 11 bases lay in between. The CDR3 nucleotides are TGTGCCAGTAGTCAGAATCTCCTAGCCAAAAACATTCAGTACTTC. It yields the protein CASSQNLLAKNIQYF.

V gene TRBV29-1 combines with J gene TRBJ2-5; 7 nucleotides match TRBD1. The J call may not be correct, given that the DNA end is closer to TRBJ2-7. The CDR3 spans 13 residues. The germline gives CDR1 SQVTM, CDR2 ANQGSEA. For the CDR3, the DNA is TGCAGCGCCGGAAGACAGGGCTCCTACGAGCAGTACTTC. It is translated as CSAGRQGSYEQYF.

The V gene is TRBV5-1, the J gene TRBJ1-1; the match to TRBD1 covers 7 bases. V trimming: 6 bases; J trimming: 0 bases; junction bases outside the gene matches: 5. Per germline, CDR1 SGHRS and CDR2 YFSETQ. This CDR3 spans 14 amino acids. The CDR3 here is CASNSGTVNTEAFF. Written as DNA, the CDR3 is TGCGCCAGCAATTCCGGGACAGTGAACACTGAAGCTTTCTTT.

This clone has just one count. The CDR3 loop reads CASSPEAADTQYF. The CDR3 bases are TGTGCCAGCAGCCCGGAGGCGGCAGATACGCAGTATTTT. The genes are TRBV5-4 and TRBJ2-3, with a tentative D call TRBD2 (5 bases). The CDR3 length is 13 residues. Between the trimmed V and J ends, which lost 4 bases and 4 bases, there was a span of 10 bases. Germline V lookup: CDR1 SGHNT, CDR2 YYREEE (reference sequence).

J is TRBJ2-3 and V is TRBV30, with D unresolved. The CDR3 sequence is 13 residues long. The germline gives CDR1 GTSNPN, CDR2 SVGIG (reference sequence). V lost 2 bases, J lost 3 bases, and 9 bases lay in between. CDR3 in amino acids: CAWSRQETDTQYF. The CDR3 nucleotides are TGTGCCTGGAGTAGGCAGGAAACAGATACGCAGTATTTT.

The chain joins TRBV2 to TRBJ2-4, with a possible D match to TRBD2 (5 bases). Trimming removed 1 base from V and 2 bases from J, with 15 bases in between. There are 17 residues in the CDR3. Germline V gene lookup returns CDR1 SNHLY and CDR2 FYNNEI. The DNA of the CDR3 is TGTGCCAGCAGTGAAGGTTTAGGGTGGAGGCCCAAAAACATTCAGTACTTC. This translates into CASSEGLGWRPKNIQYF.

The rearrangement uses TRBV18 and TRBJ2-1, with 11 bases that match TRBD2. The CDR3 totals 15 residues. Germline CDR1 KGHSH, CDR2 LQKENI. Trimming cost V 9 bases and J 2 bases; bases outside gene matches: 6. The CDR3 spells CASYTSGSTYNEQFF. CDR3 coding DNA: TGTGCCAGTTACACTAGCGGGAGTACCTACAATGAGCAGTTCTTC.

Remarks on this clone: At one boundary the junction diverges from the germline segment, which might be a read error. This chain links TRBV7-3 with TRBJ2-3, with 9 positions matching TRBD1. Germline V lookup: CDR1 SGHTA, CDR2 FQGTGA. This CDR3 is built from 15 residues. CDR3 loop: CASSSSGQGPDTQCF. The CDR3 DNA is TGTGCCAGCAGCTCCTCGGGACAGGGACCAGATACGCAGTGTTTT.

The rearrangement uses TRBV5-5 and TRBJ1-1, with a possible D match to TRBD1 (6 bases). CDR3 size: 15 residues. V dropped 5 bases and J dropped 1 base, with 15 bases sitting between them. Germline V gene lookup returns CDR1 SGHKS and CDR2 YYEKEE (reference sequence). The CDR3: CASRYYTGRNTEAFF. Written as DNA, the CDR3 is TGTGCCAGCAGATATTACACAGGGCGGAACACTGAAGCTTTCTTT.

The genes are TRBV6-1 and TRBJ1-2, with D uncertain. The CDR3 is 16 residues long. Germline CDR1 and CDR2: MNHNS and SASEGT. V was trimmed by 3 bases and J by 2 bases, leaving 16 bases between them. CDR3 DNA: TGTGCCAGCAGTGAGCTTGCCCCACTTGGCAACTATGGCTACACCTTC. Its protein is CASSELAPLGNYGYTF.

The chain combines TRBV7-8 with TRBJ2-5; D uncertain. Germline-derived CDR1 and CDR2 are SGHVS and FQNEAQ. Trimming stripped 4 bases from V and 0 bases from J, with 18 bases between. This CDR3 region has 17 residues. The DNA of the CDR3 is TGTGCCAGCAGCTCCCGGGCGGCGATAAGCCACCAAGAGACCCAGTACTTC. As protein: CASSSRAAISHQETQYF.

The rearrangement uses TRBV5-1 and TRBJ2-5; D ambiguous. Looked up from germline, CDR1 is SGHRS and CDR2 is YFSETQ. V was trimmed by 0 bases and J by 1 base, leaving 10 bases between them. This CDR3 has 15 residues. The CDR3 is CASSLAATSQETQYF. CDR3 sequence (DNA): TGCGCCAGCAGCTTGGCCGCGACAAGCCAAGAGACCCAGTACTTC.

The chain combines TRBV6-1 with TRBJ1-3, with 12 nucleotides matching TRBD1. CDR1 is MNHNS and CDR2 is SASEGT in the germline V gene. This CDR3 spans 17 amino acids. The V segment lost 1 base and the J segment 4 bases; nucleotides outside the gene matches: 5. CDR3 sequence reads: CASSEEGQGAHGNTIYF. CDR3 nucleotides: TGTGCCAGCAGTGAAGAGGGACAGGGGGCGCACGGAAACACCATATATTTT.

V and J are TRBV4-2 and TRBJ2-3; TRBD2 is a possible D gene (5 bases). CDR1 and CDR2 (germline): LGHNA, YNFKEQ. V was shortened by 4 bases and J by 8 bases, with 16 bases between the two germline ends. The CDR3 loop spans 14 amino acids. Here the CDR3 reads CASSPTRTRGTQYF. CDR3 sequence (DNA): TGTGCCAGCAGCCCCACACGTACACGGGGTACGCAGTATTTT.

V and J are TRBV5-1 and TRBJ2-5; D possibly uses TRBD1 or TRBD2 (5 bases each). Germline lookup yields CDR1 SGHRS and CDR2 YFSETQ. V lost 0 bases and J lost 0, with 12 bases in between. This CDR3 contains 16 residues. CDR3 DNA sequence: TGCGCCAGCAGCTTGGGGGGCGGACTGCACCAAGAGACCCAGTACTTC. This sequence encodes CASSLGGGLHQETQYF.

The chain employs TRBV4-2 and TRBJ2-7; D is undetermined. Germline V gene sequence: CDR1 LGHNA, CDR2 YNFKEQ. V lost 4 bases and J 3 bases, leaving 13 bases between the germline ends. The CDR3 sequence is 14 residues long. The CDR3 region has the DNA TGTGCCAGCAGCCCAGAAGGCTACATCTACGAGCAGTACTTC. Amino acid sequence: CASSPEGYIYEQYF.

The chain is built from TRBV5-6 and TRBJ1-1, with 8 bases matching TRBD1. V was pared by 0 bases and J by 1 base, with 2 bases of the junction left unmatched. The CDR3 is made up of 15 amino acids. Germline V gene sequence: CDR1 SGHDT, CDR2 YYEEEE. This chain's CDR3 is CASSLAGGANTEAFF. DNA of the CDR3: TGTGCCAGCAGCTTGGCAGGGGGCGCGAACACTGAAGCTTTCTTT.

This chain joins TRBV10-1 and TRBJ2-3, with TRBD2 matching 7 bases. The CDR3 is 16 residues long. Looked up from germline, CDR1 is WNHNN and CDR2 is SYGVQD (reference sequence). Trimming took 3 bases from V and 0 from J; bases not matched to a gene: 6. Written as DNA, the CDR3 is TGCGCCAGCAGTGACGGCGGGAGATCGAGCACAGATACGCAGTATTTT. Amino acids: CASSDGGRSSTDTQYF.

J is TRBJ2-5 and V is TRBV19, with D tentatively TRBD2 (6 bases). Per germline, CDR1 LNHDA and CDR2 SQIVND (reference sequence). The length of the CDR3 is 13 residues. Deletions cut 4 bases from V and 5 bases from J, with 11 bases between. CDR3 bases: TGTGCCAGTAGTAGTCGTGGGAGGGAGACCCAGTACTTC. The encoded protein is CASSSRGRETQYF.

The chain uses TRBV9 and TRBJ1-5; no firm D call. The CDR3 is 15 amino acids. Trimming removed 0 bases from V and 0 bases from J, with 7 bases in between. Germline-derived CDR1 and CDR2 are SGDLS and YYNGEE. CDR3 amino acids: CASSVDGYSNQPQHF. CDR3 DNA sequence: TGTGCCAGCAGCGTAGACGGTTATAGCAATCAGCCCCAGCATTTT.

The chain is built from TRBV19 and TRBJ2-7; 12 bases fit TRBD1. This CDR3 spans 18 amino acids. Germline loops: CDR1 LNHDA, CDR2 SQIVND (reference sequence). V trimming: 3 bases; J trimming: 6 bases; junction bases outside the gene matches: 15. The CDR3 sequence: CASSMGPQRDRGRGEQYF. The CDR3 DNA is TGTGCCAGTAGTATGGGCCCCCAACGGGACAGGGGGCGCGGCGAGCAGTACTTC. Supplemented by reference TRBV19 and TRBJ2-7, the full variable domain reads DGGITQSPKYLFRKEGQNVTLSCEQNLNHDAMYWYRQDPGQGLRLIYYSQIVNDFQKGDIAEGYSVSREKKESFPLTVTSAQKNPTAFYLCASSMGPQRDRGRGEQYFGPGTRLTVT.

V usage is TRBV5-4 and J usage is TRBJ2-7; TRBD2 aligns across 13 bases. Per the germline V gene, CDR1 is SGHNT and CDR2 is YYREEE (reference sequence). The V segment lost 3 bases and the J segment 4 bases; nucleotides outside the gene matches: 7. This CDR3 contains 16 residues. CDR3 in amino acids: CASSWGGTSGVYEQYF. In DNA, the CDR3 is TGTGCCAGCAGCTGGGGCGGGACTAGCGGGGTGTACGAGCAGTACTTC.

This clone was seen a few times. The rearrangement links TRBV29-1 to TRBJ1-1; D uncertain. Trimming removed 1 base at V and 3 bases at J, with 9 bases between. The germline V gene has CDR1 SQVTM and CDR2 ANQGSEA. The CDR3 runs 13 residues. CDR3 loop: CSVEGVSDTEAFF. In DNA form, the CDR3 reads TGCAGCGTTGAAGGGGTATCGGACACTGAAGCTTTCTTT. Full variable domain (rest looked up from reference TRBV29-1 and TRBJ1-1): SAVISQKPSRDICQRGTSLTIQCQVDSQVTMMFWYRQQPGQSLTLIATANQGSEATYESGFVIDKFPISRPNLTFSTLTVSNMSPEDSSIYLCSVEGVSDTEAFFGQGTRLTVV.